A few counts support the clone carrying this T cell receptor (beta chain). The data originate from a study of T-cell memory formation after mild COVID-19. TCRdb recomputed calls from the 5' RACE reads with MiXCR, one row per CDR3 protein. Found here are roughly 350,000 distinct CDR3 sequences, more than 20% of them singletons; the top ten hold around 12%. The CDR3 runs 13 residues. Germline CDR1 reads SGHNT; CDR2 reads YYREEE (reference sequence). V lost 0 bases to trimming and J lost 12 bases, with 13 bases between them. The V and J genes are TRBV5-4 and TRBJ2-1; a possible D gene is TRBD2 (5 bases). The clonotype was recovered from an adult woman who had mild COVID-19 (a few samples of this study predate the infection). Cell type and time point are not known. Sequenced input: PBMCs or a T cell subset sorted from them (not recorded which). The CDR3 nucleotides read TGTGCCAGCAGCTTGGTCGGGGTTTACTTGCAGTTCTTC. Translated, it gives CASSLVGVYLQFF.